This TCR beta chain was recovered during a study of regulatory T cells in long-lasting Graves disease. Whole-study findings and limits: Because few samples were included, accuracy may have been lower.

At least ten counts were recorded for this clonotype. The antigen remains unidentified. Time point: newly diagnosed GD, antithyroid drugs for less than 3 months. Preparation of the TCR library used RNA extracted from PBMCs. Building the TCR beta libraries relied on iRepertoire HTBI primers, and CDR3 regions underwent Arm-PCR. TCRdb used MiXCR to reprocess the multiplex PCR reads, holding one entry per CDR3 protein. Of hundreds of thousands of distinct CDR3 sequences listed, about 16% are singletons. This CDR3 comprises 12 residues. V gave up 5 bases and J gave up 4 bases; unmatched junction bases: 4. From germline, CDR1 is DFQATT and CDR2 SNEGSKA (reference sequence). These data were also reused for a study on T cells in Graves' hyperthyroidism and ophthalmopathy.

This sample comprised peripheral blood mononuclear cells (PBMCs), obtained at new diagnosis, from a patient treated with antithyroid drugs. The chain couples TRBV20-1 to TRBJ1-2; 7 nucleotides line up with TRBD1. This clonotype was sampled from a woman aged 35-65 years with Graves disease. CDR3 sequence: CSAGGTAYGYTF. The CDR3 DNA reads as TGCAGTGCTGGCGGGACAGCCTATGGCTACACCTTC.